Listed below are T cell receptor beta chains from one sample, sequenced in a study of beta chain features in type 1 diabetes. The assay was immunoSEQ multiplex PCR, and TCRdb's table has in-frame clones only and misses some. The sample carries over 350,000 clones, around 15% recorded once. The sample was naive CD4+ T cells from blood. The receptors originated from a woman younger than 35 in good health. Each CDR3 is given with its conserved first and last residue. The D gene is left open where the match is weak. Not every row has a clone size; where given, it reads once, few, many or a size class.

d_gene	v_gene	abundance	j_gene	CDR3aa	CDR3nt
.	TRBV6-1	.	TRBJ2-1	CASIFQAGGVNEQFF	TGTGCCAGCATCTTCCAGGCCGGAGGCGTGAATGAGCAGTTCTTC
TRBD1	TRBV6-4	once	TRBJ1-5	CASSLTGGNQPQHF	TGTGCCAGCAGCCTAACAGGGGGCAATCAGCCCCAGCATTTT
TRBD1	TRBV28	few	TRBJ2-5	CASSPTGGIETQYF	TGTGCCAGCAGCCCTACAGGGGGCATCGAGACCCAGTACTTC
TRBD1	TRBV5-1	few	TRBJ1-2	CASSPGQEDGGYTF	TGCGCCAGCAGTCCTGGACAGGAGGACGGCGGCTACACCTTC
.	TRBV30	.	TRBJ1-5	CAWSRTRGSNQPQHF	TGTGCCTGGAGTCGGACCAGGGGTAGCAATCAGCCCCAGCATTTT
TRBD1	TRBV18	.	TRBJ1-5	CASSPTGAQPQHF	TGTGCCAGCTCACCTACAGGGGCCCAGCCCCAGCATTTT
.	TRBV5-1	few	TRBJ2-3	CASSGNRPKPTDTQYF	TGCGCCAGCAGCGGGAACAGGCCCAAACCCACAGATACGCAGTATTTT
.	TRBV4-1	few	TRBJ1-2	CASSQALGDGYTF	TGCGCCAGCAGCCAAGCTCTGGGCGATGGCTACACCTTC
.	TRBV18	few	TRBJ2-7	CASSPGSARTYEQYF	TGTGCCAGCTCACCCGGGTCAGCCCGAACCTACGAGCAGTACTTC
.	TRBV5-1	.	TRBJ2-5	CASSAAGTSIGETQYF	TGCGCCAGCAGCGCCGCCGGGACTTCCATTGGGGAGACCCAGTACTTC
.	TRBV5-4	few	TRBJ2-3	CATCKQDNTDTQYF	TGTGCCACCTGTAAGCAGGACAATACAGATACGCAGTATTTT
TRBD2	TRBV19	few	TRBJ2-1	CASSTVAGGNNEQFF	TGTGCCAGTAGTACAGTAGCGGGAGGGAACAATGAGCAGTTCTTC
TRBD2	TRBV7-9	.	TRBJ2-7	CASSLSGGTYEQYF	TGTGCCAGCAGCCTTAGCGGGGGCACCTACGAGCAGTACTTC
.	TRBV28	few	TRBJ2-7	CASSLDGIPYEQYF	TGTGCCAGCAGCCTAGACGGGATACCCTACGAGCAGTACTTC
.	TRBV4-3	.	TRBJ2-7	CASSRGPSSYEQYF	TGCGCCAGCAGCCGAGGTCCTAGCTCCTACGAGCAGTACTTC
TRBD2	TRBV12-5	.	TRBJ2-1	CASGLARSSSGVWNEQFF	TGTGCTAGTGGTTTGGCCAGATCCTCAAGCGGGGTGTGGAATGAGCAGTTCTTC
.	TRBV9	few	TRBJ2-1	CASSVGGLRNEQFF	TGTGCCAGCAGCGTAGGGGGGCTGAGGAATGAGCAGTTCTTC
.	TRBV9	.	TRBJ2-3	CASSVGGSTDTQYF	TGTGCCAGCAGCGTAGGGGGCAGCACAGATACGCAGTATTTT
.	TRBV20-1	.	TRBJ1-1	CSATGPTEAFF	TGCAGTGCCACAGGGCCCACTGAAGCTTTCTTT
.	TRBV28	few	TRBJ2-1	CASSLSGSLNEQFF	TGTGCCAGCAGTTTGTCAGGGTCCCTGAATGAGCAGTTCTTC
.	TRBV5-1	.	TRBJ2-3	CASSPTWGAGRTDTQYF	TGCGCCAGCTCACCTACCTGGGGAGCAGGAAGGACAGATACGCAGTATTTT
.	TRBV29-1	.	TRBJ2-2	CSVTGLIANTGELFF	TGCAGCGTCACCGGTCTTATCGCGAACACCGGGGAGCTGTTTTTT
TRBD1	TRBV18	.	TRBJ2-4	CASSLLDRVAKNIQYF	TGTGCCAGCTCACTTCTTGACAGGGTAGCCAAAAACATTCAGTACTTC
.	TRBV29-1	.	TRBJ2-3	CSVRDPGQGTNTQYF	TGCAGCGTCCGTGATCCAGGGCAGGGCACAAATACGCAGTATTTT
.	TRBV20-1	.	TRBJ1-1	CSGAGGTEAFF	TGCAGCGGGGCGGGGGGCACTGAAGCTTTCTTT
.	TRBV4-3	.	TRBJ2-3	CASSQGRLSTDTQYF	TGCGCCAGCAGCCAAGGGCGGTTGAGCACAGATACGCAGTATTTT